The T cell receptor beta chain described here comes from a study of monozygotic twins with inflammatory bowel disease. Whole-study results and caveats: Lower TCRbeta diversity (inverse Simpson) was seen in IBD patients than in healthy co-twins. Varied immunosuppressive treatments among patients may have increased repertoire variability.

About this clonotype itself: Antigen unknown.

TCRdb reanalyzed the 5' RACE reads, giving one entry per CDR3 protein sequence and no DNA. The sample features just over 300,000 distinct CDR3 sequences, with more than 4.5% in its top ten. This receptor was taken from a human donor with ulcerative colitis or Crohn's disease, or a healthy co-twin of an affected twin (not recorded which). Sequenced material: blood.

CDR3 protein: CASSLSQQETQYF. The chain recombines TRBV7-9 with TRBJ2-5. Germline V CDR1 and CDR2: SEHNR, FQNEAQ (reference sequence). The CDR3 extends over 13 amino acids.